The clone carrying this T cell receptor beta chain was counted many times. This specimen comes from a study of blood T cell repertoires in COVID-19. Whole-study context: Researchers got acute and convalescent COVID-19 samples from the United States, Italy and Spain. In each case, the material was cDNA or gDNA derived from T cells, B-cell-depleted T cells, or PBMCs.

As originally analysed: Reference gene primer amplification yielded estimated nucleated cell counts. The assay was immunoSEQ multiplex PCR, and TCRdb's table has in-frame clones only and misses some. The V and J calls and the clone size are those of that table, but D and trimming were determined from the DNA. This table holds approximately 220,000 clones, around 80% found once. Germline CDR1 is SGHNT and CDR2 is YENEEA. V lost 5 bases to trimming and J lost 3 bases; unmatched junction nucleotides: 8. The CDR3 loop spans 15 amino acids. The V gene is TRBV11-3, the J gene TRBJ2-5, with 8 bases lining up with TRBD2. Sequenced input: peripheral blood. This TCR was sampled from a man aged 40-50 years with acute or convalescent COVID-19. The CDR3 here is CASSPGLGREETQYF. The CDR3 bases are TGTGCCAGCAGCCCGGGCCTCGGGAGGGAAGAGACCCAGTACTTC.